One and the same sample provided the 9 T cell receptor beta chains below, sequenced in a study of shared clonotypes between healthy human individuals. Using immunoSEQ multiplex PCR, the repertoire was profiled, and TCRdb retains in-frame clones only, with some absent. The sample carries some 87,000 clones, 60% to 75% recorded once. Specimen: memory CD8+ T cells sorted from blood. Subset in this sample: CD45RO+ cells pooled with CCR7-negative TemRA cells. The receptors stem from a man aged 25-40 years in good health.

The chain couples TRBV28 to TRBJ2-7; D ambiguous. The V gene's germline CDR1 is MDHEN and CDR2 SYDVKM. V shed 10 bases and J shed 1 base, with 8 bases lying between them. This CDR3 has 11 amino acids. CDR3: CATEESYEQYF. The CDR3 DNA follows: TGTGCCACAGAGGAGTCCTACGAGCAGTACTTC.

The V gene is TRBV5-1, the J gene TRBJ1-1; weak D call: TRBD1 (5 bases). The CDR3 totals 15 residues. Germline V gene data show CDR1 as SGHRS and CDR2 as YFSETQ. V was trimmed by 4 bases and J by 2 bases, leaving 15 bases between them. CDR3 sequence: CASSRSRAGNTEAFF. The CDR3 DNA follows: TGCGCCAGCAGCCGAAGCAGGGCGGGCAACACTGAAGCTTTCTTT.

The gene calls are TRBV15 and TRBJ1-1; D is undetermined. The V end lost 3 bases, the J end lost 4 bases, and 6 bases lay between the germline ends. CDR1 is LNHNV, CDR2 YYDKDF, per germline (reference sequence). The CDR3 consists of 12 residues. CDR3 region: CATSRATTEAFF. CDR3 in DNA: TGTGCCACCAGCAGGGCGACCACTGAAGCTTTCTTT.

The chain links TRBV27 to TRBJ2-1; tentatively, D is TRBD2 (5 bases). CDR1 is MNHEY and CDR2 is SMNVEV in the germline V gene (reference sequence). The CDR3 is 14 amino acids. V lost 5 bases and J 6 bases, leaving 14 bases between the germline ends. Here the CDR3 DNA reads TGTGCCAGCAGTAGAGCTAGCAATGTCAATGAGCAGTTCTTC. Amino acid sequence: CASSRASNVNEQFF.

J is TRBJ2-7 and V is TRBV27; no firm D call. V lost 3 bases and J lost 3, with 3 bases in between. The CDR3 runs to 11 residues. CDR1 is MNHEY, CDR2 SMNVEV, per germline (reference sequence). CDR3 bases: TGTGCCAGCAGTTTTGGCTACGAGCAGTACTTC. It is translated as CASSFGYEQYF.

In its sample, this clone was seen many times. The V call is TRBV6-4, the J call TRBJ2-3, with TRBD2 as a possible D gene (7 bases). The CDR3 length is 18 residues. Trimming removed 2 bases at V and 1 base at J, with 19 bases between. CDR1 is MRHNA, CDR2 SNTAGT, per germline. CDR3 in DNA: TGTGCCAGCAGTGACGGAGTCCCCGGGGGGCGAGGCACAGATACGCAGTATTTT. Translation gives CASSDGVPGGRGTDTQYF.

The chain couples TRBV6-5 to TRBJ1-1; 8 bases line up with TRBD1. The CDR3 sequence is 13 residues long. CDR1 and CDR2 from the germline V gene are MNHEY and SVGAGI. After removal of 8 bases from V and 0 bases from J, the junction contained 2 bases not matched to a gene. The CDR3 sequence: CASRDRLNTEAFF. The CDR3 nucleotides are TGTGCCAGCCGGGACAGGTTGAACACTGAAGCTTTCTTT.

This clone was recorded once. The chain has TRBV23-1 and TRBJ2-7; 7 bases are a match to TRBD2. TRBV23-1 is recorded as an ORF, its role being uncertain. V was clipped by 0 bases and J by 2 bases; unmatched bases: 10. The CDR3 has 17 amino acids. The CDR3 DNA reads TGCGCCAGCAGTCAATCGATCCCACTAGCGAAGACCTACGAGCAGTACTTC. Protein sequence: CASSQSIPLAKTYEQYF.

This chain joins TRBV5-5 and TRBJ1-1; TRBD1 aligns across 7 bases. Germline V gives CDR1 SGHKS, CDR2 YYEKEE (reference sequence). The CDR3 runs to 15 residues. Unmatched junction bases numbered 6, after V lost 4 bases and J lost 0 bases. The CDR3 nucleotides are TGTGCCAGCAGCGAATGGGACAGCATGAACACTGAAGCTTTCTTT. Translating it yields CASSEWDSMNTEAFF.